What follows are 22 T cell receptor beta chains derived from one specimen sequenced in a study of shared clonotypes between healthy human individuals. Assay used: immunoSEQ multiplex PCR; TCRdb lists only in-frame clones, some missing. The table shows around 2,000,000 clones, with about 95% occurring only once. Naive CD8 cells, CD45RO-negative and positively selected for CCR7, excluded terminally differentiated effector memory CD45RA+ cells. Sample: naive CD8+ T cells sorted from blood. These receptors all stem from a man aged 18-30 years in good health.

The V and J genes are TRBV30 and TRBJ2-7; D tentatively fits TRBD1 or TRBD2 (5 bases each). This CDR3 contains 13 residues. CDR1 GTSNPN and CDR2 SVGIG come from the germline V gene (reference sequence). Trimming left V 0 bases short and J 3 bases short, with 9 bases between. The CDR3 DNA sequence: TGTGCCTGGAGTGTGGGACGCTTCTACGAGCAGTACTTC. Translating gives CAWSVGRFYEQYF. Full variable domain (remainder filled in from reference TRBV30 and TRBJ2-7): SQTIHQWPATLVQPVGSPLSLECTVEGTSNPNLYWYRQAAGRGLQLLFYSVGIGQISSEVPQNLSASRPQDRQFILSSKKLLLSDSGFYLCAWSVGRFYEQYFGPGTRLTVT.

This chain links TRBV7-9 with TRBJ2-7; D unresolved. The V end was cut by 6 bases, the J end by 2 bases, with 8 bases between. Germline-derived CDR1 and CDR2 are SEHNR and FQNEAQ (reference sequence). The CDR3 contains 12 residues. CDR3 bases: TGTGCCAGCAGGCTCGGGCCCTACGAGCAGTACTTC. Encoded protein: CASRLGPYEQYF.

As for this clone: Other DNA sequences in the same sample also yield this CDR3. This chain connects TRBV6-5 to TRBJ2-3; D not resolved. Germline CDR1 is MNHEY and CDR2 is SVGAGI. Trimming left V 0 bases short and J 4 bases short, with 8 bases between. This CDR3 contains 14 residues. CDR3 DNA sequence: TGTGCCAGCAGTTACTCGAGTGAGGCAGATACGCAGTATTTT. Protein product: CASSYSSEADTQYF.

The rearrangement joins TRBV5-6 to TRBJ2-1, with no clear D. CDR3 size: 12 residues. CDR1 and CDR2 (germline): SGHDT, YYEEEE. V was trimmed by 0 bases and J by 10 bases, leaving 8 bases between them. CDR3 DNA: TGTGCCAGCAGCTTGGTAGGTCTAGAGCAGTTCTTC. The encoded protein is CASSLVGLEQFF.

For this clone: The sample holds other DNA sequences that translate to the same CDR3. The chain joins TRBV7-6 to TRBJ1-1; 8 bases are a match to TRBD1. The V segment lost 4 bases and the J segment 1 base; nucleotides outside the gene matches: 2. Germline V CDR1 and CDR2: SGHVS, FNYEAQ. CDR3 length: 14 residues. CDR3 sequence: CASSSDRGNTEAFF. The CDR3 coding sequence is TGTGCCAGCAGCTCCGACAGGGGGAACACTGAAGCTTTCTTT.

The V gene is TRBV5-4, the J gene TRBJ1-2; TRBD1 is a possible D gene (6 bases). V shed 1 base and J shed 7 bases, with 14 bases lying between them. Germline CDR1 SGHNT, CDR2 YYREEE (reference sequence). The CDR3 contains 14 residues. The CDR3 nucleotides are TGTGCCAGCAGCTTGCCAGGGGAGGACTCTGGCTACACCTTC. Encoded protein: CASSLPGEDSGYTF.

The chain recombines TRBV30 with TRBJ2-3; 12 bases are a match to TRBD2. Unmatched junction bases numbered 14, after V lost 2 bases and J lost 8 bases. In germline, CDR1 is GTSNPN, CDR2 SVGIG (reference sequence). The CDR3 extends over 17 amino acids. DNA for the CDR3: TGTGCCTGGAGTAGCCCCACCCTAGCGGGGGGGCGGGGTACGCAGTATTTT. Its translation is CAWSSPTLAGGRGTQYF.

The chain links TRBV7-9 to TRBJ2-5; weak D call: TRBD2 (5 bases). The V and J ends lost 1 base and 1 base respectively, with 10 bases between them. CDR1 and CDR2 from the germline V gene are SEHNR and FQNEAQ (reference sequence). This CDR3 region has 15 residues. The DNA for the CDR3 is TGTGCCAGCAGCTTAGTGAGGGCAGGCCAAGAGACCCAGTACTTC. Translation gives CASSLVRAGQETQYF. The full variable domain, with the rest looked up from reference TRBV7-9 and TRBJ2-5, is DTGVSQNPRHKITKRGQNVTFRCDPISEHNRLYWYRQTLGQGPEFLTYFQNEAQLEKSRLLSDRFSAERPKGSFSTLEIQRTEQGDSAMYLCASSLVRAGQETQYFGPGTRLLVL.

This chain uses TRBV5-6 with TRBJ1-2; weak D call: TRBD1 (6 bases). CDR3 size: 12 residues. Germline assignment: CDR1 SGHDT and CDR2 YYEEEE. V was trimmed by 3 bases and J by 6 bases, leaving 9 bases between them. The chain's CDR3 is CASSYGQNGYTF. CDR3 sequence (DNA): TGTGCCAGCAGCTACGGACAGAATGGCTACACCTTC.

The table lists this clone with a count of one. The rearrangement uses TRBV15 and TRBJ2-7; no reliable D call. The CDR3 is 12 residues long. The germline CDR1 and CDR2 sequences are LNHNV and YYDKDF (reference sequence). Trimming took 0 bases from V and 5 from J, leaving 5 bases between them. This CDR3 reads CATSREGDEQYF. The CDR3 DNA sequence: TGTGCCACCAGCAGAGAAGGTGACGAGCAGTACTTC.

Of note for this clone: This sample also contains other DNA sequences that code for the same CDR3. CDR3 sequence: CASSLVTTGELFF. In DNA form, the CDR3 reads TGTGCCAGCAGCTTAGTAACTACCGGGGAGCTGTTTTTT. This rearrangement joins TRBV13 to TRBJ2-2; the D is unclear. Per germline, CDR1 PRHDT and CDR2 FYEKMQ (reference sequence). Between the trimmed V and J ends, which lost 1 base and 5 bases, there was a span of 5 bases. The CDR3 consists of 13 residues.

This rearrangement joins TRBV7-2 to TRBJ2-5, with 11 bases fitting TRBD2. Trimming at V came to 3 bases and at J to 2 bases, leaving 2 bases not matched to a gene. Germline loops: CDR1 SGHTA, CDR2 FQGNSA. The CDR3 has 15 amino acids. In DNA form, the CDR3 reads TGTGCCAGCAGCTTTCTAGCGGGGGGACAAGAGACCCAGTACTTC. Translated: CASSFLAGGQETQYF. The variable domain in full, with the rest retrieved from reference TRBV7-2 and TRBJ2-5, is GAGVSQSPSNKVTEKGKDVELRCDPISGHTALYWYRQSLGQGLEFLIYFQGNSAPDKSGLPSDRFSAERTGGSVSTLTIQRTQQEDSAVYLCASSFLAGGQETQYFGPGTRLLVL.

Remarks on this clone: The same CDR3 also results from other DNA sequences found in this sample. This chain connects TRBV4-1 to TRBJ2-5; D might be TRBD1 (5 bases). V lost 0 bases and J 5 bases, leaving 7 bases between the germline ends. Germline assignment: CDR1 MGHRA and CDR2 YSYEKL. This CDR3 is built from 13 residues. DNA for the CDR3: TGCGCCAGCAGCCAAGATCCAGGGGAGACCCAGTACTTC. This translates into CASSQDPGETQYF.

The genes are TRBV11-2 and TRBJ2-7; D is undetermined. The CDR3 totals 16 residues. Germline V gene lookup returns CDR1 SGHAT and CDR2 FQNNGV. V lost 5 bases and J lost 0, with 17 bases in between. CDR3 sequence: CASSPFGQTLSYEQYF. The CDR3 nucleotides read TGTGCCAGCAGCCCCTTCGGTCAAACCCTCTCCTACGAGCAGTACTTC.

The chain links TRBV6-5 to TRBJ2-7, with D possibly TRBD1 on 5 matching bases. V dropped 3 bases and J dropped 3 bases, with 15 bases sitting between them. The CDR3 covers 15 residues. CDR1 is MNHEY, CDR2 SVGAGI, per germline. CDR3 in DNA: TGTGCCAGCAGTTATCGGCAGGGCGGATTCTACGAGCAGTACTTC. As protein: CASSYRQGGFYEQYF.

The chain uses TRBV11-2 and TRBJ2-1; D is unresolved. This CDR3 is 13 amino acids long. V dropped 3 bases and J dropped 5 bases, with 8 bases sitting between them. Germline CDR1 reads SGHAT; CDR2 reads FQNNGV. The CDR3 is CASSFPGHNEQFF. Written as DNA, the CDR3 is TGTGCCAGCAGCTTCCCAGGACACAATGAGCAGTTCTTC.

The rearrangement uses TRBV6-1 and TRBJ2-7; 9 bases map to TRBD2. V lost 3 bases, J lost 6 bases, and 6 bases stayed unmatched. This CDR3 contains 14 residues. Germline V gene lookup returns CDR1 MNHNS and CDR2 SASEGT. CDR3 nucleotide sequence: TGTGCCAGCAGTGAGCGGGGGGGCCAGGTCGAGCAGTACTTC. This encodes CASSERGGQVEQYF.

This rearrangement joins TRBV15 to TRBJ1-1; D not resolved. The CDR3 consists of 13 residues. V dropped 4 bases and J dropped 1 base, with 7 bases sitting between them. The germline gives CDR1 LNHNV, CDR2 YYDKDF (reference sequence). The CDR3 region has the DNA TGTGCCACCAGCATTAGCAGGAACACTGAAGCTTTCTTT. It translates to CATSISRNTEAFF.

The V gene is TRBV27, the J gene TRBJ2-3; 12 positions match TRBD2. The CDR3 contains 12 residues. V lost 6 bases to trimming and J lost 11 bases; unmatched junction nucleotides: 3. The germline V gene encodes CDR1 MNHEY and CDR2 SMNVEV (reference sequence). This CDR3 reads CASSGLAGMQYF. CDR3 nucleotides: TGTGCCAGCAGCGGACTAGCGGGGATGCAGTATTTT.

V and J are TRBV28 and TRBJ1-2, with D unclear. This CDR3 has 18 amino acids. Between the trimmed V and J ends, which lost 3 bases and 3 bases, there was a span of 23 bases. Germline CDR1 is MDHEN and CDR2 is SYDVKM. The DNA of the CDR3 is TGTGCCAGCAGTTTTACCGCTCCCGCGTCAGCGGTAGACTATGGCTACACCTTC. As protein: CASSFTAPASAVDYGYTF.

CDR3 in amino acids: CASGLAAAEQFF. CDR3 coding DNA: TGTGCTAGTGGTTTGGCGGCCGCTGAGCAGTTCTTC. This chain uses TRBV12-5 with TRBJ2-1, with no clear D. V was cut by 1 base and J by 9 bases, with 7 bases left in between. CDR1 and CDR2 from the germline V gene are LGHNT and FRNRAP. This CDR3 has 12 amino acids.

The rearrangement uses TRBV2 and TRBJ1-5; 7 nucleotides match TRBD1. Germline V CDR1 and CDR2: SNHLY, FYNNEI. There are 16 residues in the CDR3. Unmatched junction bases numbered 8, after V lost 3 bases and J lost 3 bases. The CDR3 DNA reads TGTGCCAGCAGTGACATCGCGGGACAGCTCAATCAGCCCCAGCATTTT. Amino acid sequence: CASSDIAGQLNQPQHF.